A selection of T cell receptor beta chains follows, all from one sample in a study of Ad26.COV2.S vaccination and SARS-CoV-2 variants. Clones were read by immunoSEQ multiplex PCR, and TCRdb kept only the in-frame ones, dropping some. There are about 400,000 clones in the sample; 85% to 90% occur only once, and roughly 4% lies in the top ten. This sample comprised peripheral blood, obtained in a trial of Ad26.COV2.S vaccine versus placebo. All receptors derive from a person between 18 and 59 years old who received the Ad26.COV2.S COVID-19 vaccine or a placebo. Each CDR3 is given with its conserved first and last residue. D genes are given only for firm matches. Clone size is shown for a subset of rows, as once, few, many or a class of expanded clone.

clone_size d_call j_call v_call cdr3_length cdr3_aa cdr3_nt
. . TRBJ1-6 TRBV7-9 17 CASSPHLRQGLNSPLHF TGTGCCAGCAGCCCCCACTTGAGACAAGGATTAAATTCACCCCTCCACTTT
. . TRBJ2-2 TRBV7-6 16 CASSLAGRPNTGELFF TGTGCCAGCAGCTTAGCTGGACGGCCGAACACCGGGGAGCTGTTTTTT
. TRBD1 TRBJ2-5 TRBV7-9 16 CASSLKSEGAKETQYF TGTGCCAGCAGCTTGAAGTCCGAGGGGGCCAAAGAGACCCAGTACTTC
. . TRBJ1-1 TRBV3-1/TRBV3-2 13 CASSQAPNTEAFF TGTGCCAGCAGCCAAGCCCCGAACACTGAAGCTTTCTTT
. . TRBJ2-1 TRBV12-3/TRBV12-4 13 CASSFSGWNEQFF TGTGCCAGCAGTTTCTCAGGGTGGAATGAGCAGTTCTTC
. . TRBJ2-1 TRBV6-4 15 CASSDSGSTYNEQFF TGTGCCAGCAGTGACTCGGGCAGCACCTACAATGAGCAGTTCTTC
. . TRBJ1-6 TRBV3-1/TRBV3-2 15 CASSQRLGSNSPLHF TGTGCCAGCAGCCAACGGCTAGGGAGTAATTCACCCCTCCACTTT
. . TRBJ1-5 TRBV20-1 15 CSASGAAINRQPQHF TGCAGTGCTAGTGGTGCGGCTATTAATCGTCAGCCCCAGCATTTT
. TRBD1 TRBJ1-2 TRBV7-2 15 CASSLGTGSNYGYTF TGTGCCAGCAGCTTAGGGACAGGCTCTAACTATGGCTACACCTTC
. . TRBJ1-5 TRBV28 16 CASSFGTGSGDQPQHF TGTGCCAGCAGTTTCGGAACGGGGTCTGGGGATCAGCCCCAGCATTTT
. TRBD1 TRBJ1-2 TRBV10-3 15 CAIRGTDRGPRGYTF TGTGCCATCAGGGGCACAGACAGGGGGCCTCGCGGCTACACCTTC
. . TRBJ1-1 TRBV28 15 CASSIDPGMNTEAFF TGTGCCAGCAGTATCGACCCGGGCATGAACACTGAAGCTTTCTTT
. . TRBJ2-3 TRBV5-8 14 CASSFGRVGDTQYF TGTGCCAGCAGCTTTGGCAGGGTCGGAGATACGCAGTATTTT
. . TRBJ1-1 TRBV5-4 12 CASSGTGTEAFF TGTGCCAGCAGCGGGACCGGGACAGAAGCTTTCTTT
. . TRBJ2-1 TRBV2 15 CASSERRSALNEQFF TGTGCCAGCAGTGAACGCAGGTCAGCCCTCAATGAGCAGTTCTTC
. TRBD2 TRBJ2-1 TRBV3-1/TRBV3-2 15 CASSQDGTTYNEQFF TGTGCCAGCAGCCAAGATGGGACTACCTACAATGAGCAGTTCTTC
. . TRBJ1-5 TRBV6-6 14 CASTLLRLDQPQHF TGTGCCAGCACCCTTCTTCGGCTTGATCAGCCCCAGCATTTT
. . TRBJ2-7 TRBV5-6 14 CASSLGGGGFEQYF TGTGCCAGCAGCTTGGGCGGAGGGGGCTTCGAGCAGTACTTC
. . TRBJ2-7 TRBV4-2 15 CASSQDWEELYEQYF TGTGCCAGCAGCCAAGATTGGGAAGAATTATACGAGCAGTACTTC
. . TRBJ1-2 TRBV5-1 15 CASSLAGVSANGYTF TGCGCCAGCAGCTTGGCTGGGGTTTCGGCTAATGGCTACACCTTC
. . TRBJ1-3 TRBV18 15 CASSPSPANGNTIYF TGTGCCAGCTCACCAAGTCCGGCTAATGGAAACACCATATATTTT
. . TRBJ2-2 TRBV12-3/TRBV12-4 12 CASSLGSGELFF TGTGCCAGCAGCCTGGGTTCAGGGGAGCTGTTTTTT
. . TRBJ1-1 TRBV19 16 CASSNRRDAANTEAFF TGTGCCAGTAGTAACAGACGTGACGCCGCGAACACTGAAGCTTTCTTT
. TRBD1 TRBJ1-1 TRBV28 13 CASNNRGNTEAFF TGTGCCAGCAACAACAGGGGCAACACTGAAGCTTTCTTT
. . TRBJ1-5 TRBV28 18 CASSFVGRGSDSNQPQHF TGTGCCAGCAGTTTCGTCGGCAGGGGTTCTGATAGCAATCAGCCCCAGCATTTT
once . TRBJ1-2 TRBV5-1 15 CASSLETDGNYGYTF TGCGCCAGCAGCTTGGAGACAGATGGTAACTATGGCTACACCTTC
. TRBD2 TRBJ2-2 TRBV11-2 17 CASSLTIGGAGTGELFF TGTGCCAGCAGCTTGACGATCGGGGGGGCAGGCACCGGGGAGCTGTTTTTT
. . TRBJ1-2 TRBV6-5 15 CASSYALRGRSIPTF TGTGCCAGCAGTTACGCCCTTAGGGGACGGTCGATCCCCACCTTC
. TRBD1 TRBJ1-6 TRBV9 17 CASSAGTGIPYNSPLHF TGTGCCAGCAGCGCCGGGACAGGGATCCCCTATAATTCACCCCTCCACTTT
. TRBD1 TRBJ2-7 TRBV5-1 14 CASSTGQGVYEQYF TGCGCCAGCAGCACCGGACAGGGCGTTTACGAGCAGTACTTC
. TRBD2 TRBJ2-2 TRBV6-1 20 CASSERLAGGPPANTGELFF TGTGCCAGCAGTGAGAGACTAGCGGGGGGGCCCCCTGCGAACACCGGGGAGCTGTTTTTT
. . TRBJ1-1 TRBV6-2/TRBV6-3 15 CASSRTTTGNTEAFF TGTGCCAGCAGTAGAACCACGACAGGGAACACTGAAGCTTTCTTT
. . TRBJ1-1 TRBV7-9 14 CASSRGQTNTEAFF TGTGCCAGCAGCCGGGGACAAACGAACACTGAAGCTTTCTTT
. . TRBJ2-6 TRBV13 17 CASSTKDRSSGANVLTF TGTGCCAGCAGCACAAAAGACAGGAGCTCTGGGGCCAACGTCCTGACTTTC
. . TRBJ1-2 TRBV6-6 15 CASSYRADTNYGYTF TGTGCCAGCAGTTACCGGGCAGACACGAACTATGGCTACACCTTC
few . TRBJ2-2 TRBV6-5 12 CASSQGTGELFF TGTGCCAGCAGTCAGGGAACCGGGGAGCTGTTTTTT
. TRBD2 TRBJ2-2 TRBV5-4 11 CASGGVGELFF TGTGCCAGCGGGGGGGTCGGGGAGCTGTTTTTT
. . TRBJ1-1 TRBV5-1 16 CASSFSGATRGTEAFF TGCGCCAGCAGCTTTTCAGGGGCCACCCGAGGCACTGAAGCTTTCTTT
. . TRBJ2-7 TRBV14 15 CASSQDGRESYEQYF TGTGCCAGCAGCCAAGATGGACGGGAGTCCTACGAGCAGTACTTC
once . TRBJ2-7 TRBV5-1 13 CASSLASQREQYF TGCGCCAGCAGCTTGGCTTCACAGCGCGAGCAGTACTTC
. TRBD1 TRBJ1-1 TRBV9 16 CASSPSPGTGFFEAFF TGTGCCAGCAGCCCTTCCCCCGGGACAGGGTTTTTTGAAGCTTTCTTT
once . TRBJ1-1 TRBV12-3/TRBV12-4 13 CASRRSGEVGAFF TGTGCCAGCAGGCGATCAGGGGAAGTAGGAGCTTTCTTT
. . TRBJ1-5 TRBV9 17 CASSVSLSRGGNQPQHF TGTGCCAGCAGCGTAAGTCTTTCAAGGGGTGGCAATCAGCCCCAGCATTTT
few . TRBJ1-4 TRBV6-2/TRBV6-3 15 CASSLQGATNEKLFF TGTGCCAGCAGTCTACAGGGAGCAACTAATGAAAAACTGTTTTTT
. . TRBJ1-5 TRBV6-4 14 CASGDGYSNQPQHF TGTGCCAGCGGGGACGGATATAGCAATCAGCCCCAGCATTTT
. . TRBJ2-5 TRBV28 14 CASSLRTVQETQYF TGTGCCAGCAGTTTAAGGACAGTCCAAGAGACCCAGTACTTC
. TRBD1 TRBJ1-2 TRBV28 13 CASSLGTEGGYTF TGTGCCAGCAGTTTAGGGACAGAGGGGGGCTACACCTTC
. . TRBJ2-2 TRBV7-3 15 CASSPGGARTGELFF TGTGCCAGCAGCCCGGGCGGGGCGCGGACCGGGGAGCTGTTTTTT